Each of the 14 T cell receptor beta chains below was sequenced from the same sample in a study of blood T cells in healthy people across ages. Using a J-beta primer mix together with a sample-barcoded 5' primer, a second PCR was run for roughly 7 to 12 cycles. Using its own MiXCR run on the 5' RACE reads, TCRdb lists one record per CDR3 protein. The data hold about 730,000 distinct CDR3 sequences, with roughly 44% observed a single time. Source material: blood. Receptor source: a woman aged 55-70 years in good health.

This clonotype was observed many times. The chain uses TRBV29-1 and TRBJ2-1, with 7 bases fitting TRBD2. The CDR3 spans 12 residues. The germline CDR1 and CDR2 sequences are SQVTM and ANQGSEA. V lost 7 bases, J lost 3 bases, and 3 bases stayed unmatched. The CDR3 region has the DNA TGCAGCGCCTCGGGGGGCTACAATGAGCAGTTCTTC. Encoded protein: CSASGGYNEQFF.

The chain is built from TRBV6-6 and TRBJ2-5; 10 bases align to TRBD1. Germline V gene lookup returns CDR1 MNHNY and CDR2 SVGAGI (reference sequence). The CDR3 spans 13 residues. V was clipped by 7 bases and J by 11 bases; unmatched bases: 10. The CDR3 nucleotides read TGTGCCAGCAAGGGACAGGGGTTTGGGGAGCAGTACTTC. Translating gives CASKGQGFGEQYF.

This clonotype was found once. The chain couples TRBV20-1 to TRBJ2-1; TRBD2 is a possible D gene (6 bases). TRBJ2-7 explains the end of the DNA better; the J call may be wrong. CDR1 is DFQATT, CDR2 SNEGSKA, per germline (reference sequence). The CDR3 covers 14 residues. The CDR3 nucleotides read TGCAGTGCTAGAGGAGGGGAGGCCTACAATGAGCAGTACTTC. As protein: CSARGGEAYNEQYF.

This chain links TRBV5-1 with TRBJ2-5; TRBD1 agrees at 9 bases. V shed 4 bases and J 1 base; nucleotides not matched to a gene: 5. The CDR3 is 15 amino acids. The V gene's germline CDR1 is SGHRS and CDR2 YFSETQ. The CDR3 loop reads CASSMTGGSQETQYF. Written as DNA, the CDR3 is TGCGCCAGCAGCATGACAGGGGGTTCCCAAGAGACCCAGTACTTC.

The CDR3 coding sequence is TGTGCCAGCAGCTTGGCCGAGTGGGGAAACACCATATATTTT. It codes for CASSLAEWGNTIYF. The chain joins TRBV5-6 to TRBJ1-3; unclear D gene. The V and J ends lost 0 bases and 4 bases respectively, with 8 bases between them. Germline V gives CDR1 SGHDT, CDR2 YYEEEE. CDR3 length: 14 amino acids.

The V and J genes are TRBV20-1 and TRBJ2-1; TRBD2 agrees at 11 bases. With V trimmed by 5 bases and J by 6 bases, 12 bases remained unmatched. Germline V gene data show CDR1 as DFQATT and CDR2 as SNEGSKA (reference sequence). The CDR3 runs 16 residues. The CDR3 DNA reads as TGCAGTGCTCTACGTACCGCTAGCGGGGGGCTCAATGAGCAGTTCTTC. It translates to CSALRTASGGLNEQFF.

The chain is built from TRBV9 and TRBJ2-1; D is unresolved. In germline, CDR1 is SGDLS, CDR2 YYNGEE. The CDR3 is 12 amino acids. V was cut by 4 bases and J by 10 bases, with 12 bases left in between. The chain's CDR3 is CASSPSWREQFF. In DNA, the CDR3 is TGTGCCAGCAGCCCCTCGTGGCGGGAGCAGTTCTTC.

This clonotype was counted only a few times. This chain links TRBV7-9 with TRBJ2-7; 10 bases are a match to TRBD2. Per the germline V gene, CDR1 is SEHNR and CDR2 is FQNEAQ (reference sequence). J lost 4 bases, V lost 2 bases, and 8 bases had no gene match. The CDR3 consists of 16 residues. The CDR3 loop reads CASSLWLAGVLYEQYF. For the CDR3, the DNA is TGTGCCAGCAGCTTATGGCTAGCGGGAGTGTTGTACGAGCAGTACTTC.

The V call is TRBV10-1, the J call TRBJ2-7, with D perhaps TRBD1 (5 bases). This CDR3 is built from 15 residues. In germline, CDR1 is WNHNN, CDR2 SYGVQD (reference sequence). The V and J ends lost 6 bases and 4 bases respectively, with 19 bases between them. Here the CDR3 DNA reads TGCGCCAGCAGCCCCGATGACAGTAAAGCTTACGAGCAGTACTTC. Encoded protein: CASSPDDSKAYEQYF.

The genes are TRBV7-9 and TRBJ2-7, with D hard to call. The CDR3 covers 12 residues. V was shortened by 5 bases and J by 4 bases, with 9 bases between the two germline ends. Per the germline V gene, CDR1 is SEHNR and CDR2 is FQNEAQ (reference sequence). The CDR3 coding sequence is TGTGCCAGCAGCCAGACCCTTTACGAGCAGTACTTC. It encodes CASSQTLYEQYF.

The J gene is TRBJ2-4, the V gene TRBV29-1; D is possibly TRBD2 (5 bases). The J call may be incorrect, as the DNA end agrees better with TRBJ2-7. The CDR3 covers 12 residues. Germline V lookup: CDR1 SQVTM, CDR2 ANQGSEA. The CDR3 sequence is CSIRVATYEQYF. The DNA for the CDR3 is TGCAGCATTCGGGTAGCGACGTACGAGCAGTACTTC.

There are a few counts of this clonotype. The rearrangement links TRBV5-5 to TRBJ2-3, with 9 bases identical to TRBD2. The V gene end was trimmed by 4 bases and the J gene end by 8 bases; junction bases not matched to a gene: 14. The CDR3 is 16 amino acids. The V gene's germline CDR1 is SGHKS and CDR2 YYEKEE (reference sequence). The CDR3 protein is CASSPGVAGVGGTQYF. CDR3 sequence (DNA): TGTGCCAGCAGCCCCGGGGTAGCGGGAGTTGGAGGTACGCAGTATTTT.

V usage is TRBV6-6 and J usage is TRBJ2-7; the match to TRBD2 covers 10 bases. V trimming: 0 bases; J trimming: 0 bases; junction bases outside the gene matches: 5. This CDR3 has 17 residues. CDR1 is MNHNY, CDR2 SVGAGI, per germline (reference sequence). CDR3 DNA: TGTGCCAGCAGTTACTCGAGGACTAGCGGTAGCTCCTACGAGCAGTACTTC. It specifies CASSYSRTSGSSYEQYF.

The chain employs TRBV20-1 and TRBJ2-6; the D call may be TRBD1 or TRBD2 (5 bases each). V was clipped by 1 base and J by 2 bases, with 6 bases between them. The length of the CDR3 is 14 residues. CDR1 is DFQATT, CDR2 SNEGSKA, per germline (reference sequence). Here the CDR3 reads CSARGGTGANVLTF. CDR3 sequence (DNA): TGCAGTGCTAGAGGGGGGACTGGGGCCAACGTCCTGACTTTC.